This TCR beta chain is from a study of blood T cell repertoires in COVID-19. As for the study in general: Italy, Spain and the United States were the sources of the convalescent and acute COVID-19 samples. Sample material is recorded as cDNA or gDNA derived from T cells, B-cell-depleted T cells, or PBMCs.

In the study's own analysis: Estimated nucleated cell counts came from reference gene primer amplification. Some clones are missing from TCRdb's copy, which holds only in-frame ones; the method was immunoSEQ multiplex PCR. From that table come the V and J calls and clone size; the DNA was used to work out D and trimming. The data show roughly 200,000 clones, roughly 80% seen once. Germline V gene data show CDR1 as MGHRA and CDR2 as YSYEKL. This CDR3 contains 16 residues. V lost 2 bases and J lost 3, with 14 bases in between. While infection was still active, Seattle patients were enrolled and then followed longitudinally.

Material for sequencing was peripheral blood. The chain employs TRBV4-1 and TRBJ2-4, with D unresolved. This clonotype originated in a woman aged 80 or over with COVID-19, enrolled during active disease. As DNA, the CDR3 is TGCGCCAGCAGCCAAATACTCCCTAAGATCAAAAACATTCAGTACTTC. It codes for CASSQILPKIKNIQYF.